The 30 T cell receptor beta chains given below trace back to one sample, sequenced in a study of blood T cell repertoires in COVID-19. Profiled with immunoSEQ multiplex PCR; TCRdb holds only in-frame clones, not every one. Of about 440,000 clones in the sample, around 89% were seen once. The sample was peripheral blood. The receptors were sampled from a woman aged 25 to 39 with acute or convalescent COVID-19.

The chain recombines TRBV6-5 with TRBJ1-4; 8 bases map to TRBD1. The germline V gene encodes CDR1 MNHEY and CDR2 SVGAGI. The CDR3 spans 13 residues. V gave up 5 bases and J gave up 7 bases; unmatched junction bases: 3. CDR3 sequence: CASSHRGSEKLFF. In DNA form, the CDR3 reads TGTGCCAGCAGTCACAGGGGGTCTGAAAAACTGTTTTTT.

This rearrangement joins TRBV12-5 to TRBJ1-1; D not certain. Trimming pared 2 bases from V and 1 base from J, leaving 8 bases between. The CDR3 consists of 14 residues. The germline CDR1 and CDR2 sequences are LGHNT and FRNRAP. The CDR3 protein is CASGLNTPNTEAFF. For the CDR3, the DNA is TGTGCTAGTGGTTTGAACACCCCGAACACTGAAGCTTTCTTT. Variable domain in full (rest from reference TRBV12-5 and TRBJ1-1): DARVTQTPRHKVTEMGQEVTMRCQPILGHNTVFWYRQTMMQGLELLAYFRNRAPLDDSGMPKDRFSAEMPDATLATLKIQPSEPRDSAVYFCASGLNTPNTEAFFGQGTRLTVV.

V and J are TRBV4-1 and TRBJ2-1, with D perhaps TRBD1 (5 bases). This CDR3 spans 14 amino acids. Trimming took off 2 bases at V and 9 bases at J, with 14 bases between the two ends. CDR1 and CDR2 from the germline V gene are MGHRA and YSYEKL. CDR3 amino acids: CASSQPLGHGEQFF. The CDR3 DNA follows: TGCGCCAGCAGCCAACCCCTTGGACATGGTGAGCAGTTCTTC.

The CDR3 coding sequence is TGTGCCAGCAGTTACCTAAATCGGGGGATTGCGTCCTACGAGCAGTACTTC. Amino acid sequence: CASSYLNRGIASYEQYF. This chain joins TRBV6-2 or TRBV6-3 and TRBJ2-7; a weak D match, TRBD2 (6 bases). The CDR3 runs 17 residues. Deletions cut 2 bases from V and 1 base from J, with 18 bases between. Germline V gene lookup returns CDR1 MNHEY and CDR2 SVGEGT.

V gene TRBV9 combines with J gene TRBJ2-1; TRBD2 agrees at 12 bases. The V and J ends lost 3 bases and 6 bases, in that order; junction bases with no gene match: 4. The germline gives CDR1 SGDLS, CDR2 YYNGEE. The CDR3 length is 15 residues. The CDR3 reads CASSGLAGDINEQFF. CDR3 DNA sequence: TGTGCCAGCAGCGGACTAGCGGGAGACATCAATGAGCAGTTCTTC.

Comment on this clone: A junction boundary mismatches the germline segment, possibly from a read error. The chain recombines TRBV6-2 or TRBV6-3 with TRBJ2-1, with TRBD2 matching over 12 bases. The V gene's germline CDR1 is MNHEY and CDR2 SVGEGT. The CDR3 sequence is 13 residues long. In DNA, the CDR3 is TGTGCCAGCAGTTACCCTGGACTAGCGGGGCGAGTCTTC. Its protein is CASSYPGLAGRVF.

The chain combines TRBV5-6 with TRBJ2-2; D might be TRBD2 (7 bases). Trimming stripped 4 bases from V and 5 bases from J, with 18 bases between. The CDR3 runs 16 residues. CDR1 is SGHDT, CDR2 YYEEEE, per germline. CDR3 bases: TGTGCCAGCAGCCCGTGGTGGGGGGGCCGGACCGGGGAGCTGTTTTTT. Encoded protein: CASSPWWGGRTGELFF.

The chain employs TRBV11-2 and TRBJ2-7; 9 nucleotides agree with TRBD1. The germline CDR1 and CDR2 sequences are SGHAT and FQNNGV. V shed 4 bases and J 0 bases; nucleotides not matched to a gene: 1. This CDR3 has 14 residues. In nucleotides, the CDR3 is TGTGCCAGCAGCTCGGGACAGGGCTCCTACGAGCAGTACTTC. This codes for CASSSGQGSYEQYF.

The chain joins TRBV11-2 to TRBJ1-4; no clear D gene. The germline gives CDR1 SGHAT, CDR2 FQNNGV. V lost 4 bases and J 8 bases, leaving 17 bases between the germline ends. This CDR3 is built from 15 residues. This chain's CDR3 is CASSSTTGRREKLFF. CDR3 DNA sequence: TGTGCCAGCAGCTCGACAACCGGCCGTCGGGAAAAACTGTTTTTT.

This chain uses TRBV7-9 with TRBJ1-1; tentative D call: TRBD1 (5 bases). Per germline, CDR1 SEHNR and CDR2 FQNEAQ (reference sequence). The CDR3 loop spans 15 amino acids. V gave up 1 base and J gave up 5 bases, with 14 bases separating them. CDR3 sequence (DNA): TGTGCCAGCAGCTTAGAGGGGTTGGAGGGTACTGAAGCTTTCTTT. Encoded protein: CASSLEGLEGTEAFF.

The V gene is TRBV6-5, the J gene TRBJ1-1, with TRBD1 matching 8 bases. The CDR3 contains 13 residues. Germline-derived CDR1 and CDR2 are MNHEY and SVGAGI. Trimming at V came to 8 bases and at J to 8 bases, leaving 10 bases not matched to a gene. CDR3 bases: TGTGCCAGCTGGGACAGGTCCTTCACCGAAGCTTTCTTT. Protein: CASWDRSFTEAFF.

The rearrangement uses TRBV5-4 and TRBJ2-3, with D perhaps TRBD2 (7 bases). This CDR3 has 16 residues. Germline CDR1 is SGHNT and CDR2 is YYREEE (reference sequence). Deletions cut 0 bases from V and 4 bases from J, with 15 bases between. The CDR3: CASSLEAGARPDTQYF. CDR3 sequence (DNA): TGTGCCAGCAGCTTGGAGGCGGGGGCCCGCCCAGATACGCAGTATTTT. Full variable domain (remainder filled in from reference TRBV5-4 and TRBJ2-3): ETGVTQSPTHLIKTRGQQVTLRCSSQSGHNTVSWYQQALGQGPQFIFQYYREEENGRGNFPPRFSGLQFPNYSSELNVNALELDDSALYLCASSLEAGARPDTQYFGPGTRLTVL.

The CDR3 DNA reads TGTGCCAGCAGTTACAGCCTAAAGAGCTCCTACGAGCAGTACTTC. This sequence encodes CASSYSLKSSYEQYF. V is TRBV6-5 and J is TRBJ2-7; D gene unclear. CDR1 and CDR2 (germline): MNHEY, SVGAGI. The CDR3 has 15 residues. Trimming shortened V by 2 bases and J by 0 bases, and 11 bases separated the two germline ends.

The chain recombines TRBV29-1 with TRBJ1-1; TRBD1 agrees at 7 bases. Germline V gives CDR1 SQVTM, CDR2 ANQGSEA. The CDR3 is made up of 15 amino acids. With 7 bases clipped from V and 6 bases from J, the junction kept 17 bases outside the gene matches. CDR3 region: CSGLTRQGLSAEAFF. As DNA, the CDR3 is TGCAGCGGTTTAACCAGACAGGGTCTTAGTGCTGAAGCTTTCTTT.

This sequence joins TRBV11-2 and TRBJ2-3, with 13 bases identical to TRBD2. This CDR3 comprises 16 residues. J lost 4 bases, V lost 0 bases, and 1 base had no gene match. Germline values: CDR1 SGHAT, CDR2 FQNNGV. CDR3 nucleotide sequence: TGTGCCAGCAGCTTAGATACTAGCGGGGGGGCAGATACGCAGTATTTT. It encodes CASSLDTSGGADTQYF.

This clone was observed a handful of times. The genes are TRBV15 and TRBJ1-1; 7 bases fit TRBD1. V dropped 8 bases and J dropped 3; count of bases not matched to a gene: 6. The CDR3 is made up of 13 amino acids. Germline V gene data show CDR1 as LNHNV and CDR2 as YYDKDF (reference sequence). CDR3 nucleotide sequence: TGTGCCACCGCTGACAGGGTTGACACTGAAGCTTTCTTT. It translates to CATADRVDTEAFF.

V and J are TRBV3-1 (or the pseudogene TRBV3-2) and TRBJ1-4, with D uncertain. CDR3 length: 12 residues. CDR1 LGHDT and CDR2 YNNKEL come from the germline V gene (reference sequence). The ends were cut back, 1 base at V and 17 bases at J, with 14 bases in the middle. The CDR3 DNA follows: TGTGCCAGCAGCCAAGGACCGGGTCGCAGATTTTTT. It encodes CASSQGPGRRFF.

This clone was detected only once. The CDR3: CATSATRNTEAFF. In nucleotides, the CDR3 is TGTGCCACCAGTGCCACTCGCAACACTGAAGCTTTCTTT. The rearrangement links TRBV24-1 to TRBJ1-1; D gene ambiguous. Trimming shortened V by 5 bases and J by 2 bases, and 8 bases separated the two germline ends. The germline CDR1 and CDR2 sequences are KGHDR and SFDVKD. The CDR3 spans 13 residues.

This clone showed up just a few times. The chain couples TRBV7-8 to TRBJ2-7, with 8 positions matching TRBD1. Trimming cost V 3 bases and J 2 bases; bases outside gene matches: 9. Germline CDR1 reads SGHVS; CDR2 reads FQNEAQ. CDR3 length: 16 amino acids. This CDR3 is CASSFRQGKFPYEQYF. The CDR3 DNA is TGTGCCAGCAGCTTCCGACAGGGGAAGTTTCCCTACGAGCAGTACTTC. Drawing the rest from reference TRBV7-8 and TRBJ2-7, the complete variable domain is GAGVSQSPRYKVAKRGQDVALRCDPISGHVSLFWYQQALGQGPEFLTYFQNEAQLDKSGLPSDRFFAERPEGSVSTLKIQRTQQEDSAVYLCASSFRQGKFPYEQYFGPGTRLTVT.

J is TRBJ1-4 and V is TRBV6-6; D is uncertain. The CDR3 is 14 amino acids. CDR1 MNHNY and CDR2 SVGAGI come from the germline V gene (reference sequence). The V and J ends lost 7 bases and 7 bases respectively, with 16 bases between them. CDR3 loop: CASTPEGRGEKLFF. CDR3 bases: TGTGCCAGCACCCCGGAAGGACGGGGTGAAAAACTGTTTTTT.

This chain links TRBV19 with TRBJ1-5, with D possibly matching TRBD1 (5 bases). In germline, CDR1 is LNHDA, CDR2 SQIVND (reference sequence). This CDR3 is built from 15 residues. Trimming cost V 6 bases and J 2 bases, with 14 bases left between them. The DNA of the CDR3 is TGTGCCAGTAGAATACGGGGGATGGGCAATCAGCCCCAGCATTTT. This codes for CASRIRGMGNQPQHF.

The count of this clone is one. The rearrangement joins TRBV11-3 to TRBJ2-3; D is possibly TRBD2 (6 bases). The CDR3 contains 15 residues. Between the trimmed V and J ends, which lost 4 bases and 0 bases, there was a span of 11 bases. CDR1 is SGHNT and CDR2 is YENEEA in the germline V gene. The CDR3 DNA reads TGTGCCAGCAGCTCCGGGGGTGCTAGCACAGATACGCAGTATTTT. As protein: CASSSGGASTDTQYF.

CDR3 sequence (DNA): TGCGCCACTACTAGCGGGACAGCAACTAATGAAAAACTGTTTTTT. The encoded protein is CATTSGTATNEKLFF. The chain links TRBV4-1 to TRBJ1-4, with 7 bases identical to TRBD1. V lost 10 bases and J lost 0; bases outside the gene matches: 8. The length of the CDR3 is 15 residues. CDR1 is MGHRA and CDR2 is YSYEKL in the germline V gene.

The CDR3 reads CASGLGEGTYEQYF. The CDR3 region has the DNA TGTGCTAGTGGTTTGGGGGAGGGGACCTACGAGCAGTACTTC. The V gene is TRBV12-5, the J gene TRBJ2-7; 7 bases map to TRBD2. V dropped 1 base and J dropped 2; count of bases not matched to a gene: 2. The CDR3 totals 14 residues. Germline V lookup: CDR1 LGHNT, CDR2 FRNRAP.

The V call is TRBV2, the J call TRBJ1-5; possibly TRBD1 for D (5 bases). The CDR3 contains 13 residues. The ends were cut back, 6 bases at V and 0 bases at J, with 6 bases in the middle. Germline V gives CDR1 SNHLY, CDR2 FYNNEI. CDR3 protein: CASRTDSNQPQHF. The CDR3 coding sequence is TGTGCCAGCAGGACAGATAGCAATCAGCCCCAGCATTTT.

This clone has a single count. The genes are TRBV3-1 (or the pseudogene TRBV3-2) and TRBJ2-1, with 9 bases matching TRBD2. The trim removed 1 base at V and 9 bases at J, leaving 10 bases unmatched. CDR1 and CDR2 (germline): LGHDT, YNNKEL (reference sequence). The CDR3 contains 16 residues. CDR3 sequence (DNA): TGTGCCAGCAGCCAAGTAGAGGGCGGGGGGGCGGCTGAGCAGTTCTTC. It encodes CASSQVEGGGAAEQFF.

The J gene is TRBJ1-1, the V gene TRBV18; D not certain. CDR1 and CDR2 (germline): KGHSH, LQKENI. There are 16 residues in the CDR3. V shed 8 bases and J shed 3 bases, with 22 bases lying between them. The CDR3 DNA reads TGTGCCAGCACTGCTCTGGAACAACATGGAGACACTGAAGCTTTCTTT. This codes for CASTALEQHGDTEAFF.

This chain connects TRBV7-9 to TRBJ2-5; possibly TRBD1 for D (5 bases). The CDR3 has 14 residues. Germline V gene sequence: CDR1 SEHNR, CDR2 FQNEAQ (reference sequence). Trimming removed 0 bases from V and 4 bases from J, with 9 bases in between. For the CDR3, the DNA is TGTGCCAGCAGCTTAGCAGGGGCAGTAGAGACCCAGTACTTC. The encoded protein is CASSLAGAVETQYF.

The rearrangement uses TRBV2 and TRBJ2-1, with D uncertain. The CDR3 totals 15 residues. Germline CDR1 and CDR2: SNHLY and FYNNEI. Trimming took off 6 bases at V and 0 bases at J, with 12 bases between the two ends. Written as DNA, the CDR3 is TGTGCCAGCAGCCTTTTACAGAGCTCCTACAATGAGCAGTTCTTC. This translates into CASSLLQSSYNEQFF.

Points on this clone: The same CDR3 arises from other DNA sequences in this sample as well. The gene calls are TRBV5-4 and TRBJ1-2; possibly TRBD1 for D (6 bases). Germline CDR1 SGHNT, CDR2 YYREEE (reference sequence). V was shortened by 2 bases and J by 0 bases, with 8 bases between the two germline ends. The CDR3 is 14 residues long. Here the CDR3 reads CASSLQGANYGYTF. Here the CDR3 DNA reads TGTGCCAGCAGCTTACAGGGTGCTAACTATGGCTACACCTTC.